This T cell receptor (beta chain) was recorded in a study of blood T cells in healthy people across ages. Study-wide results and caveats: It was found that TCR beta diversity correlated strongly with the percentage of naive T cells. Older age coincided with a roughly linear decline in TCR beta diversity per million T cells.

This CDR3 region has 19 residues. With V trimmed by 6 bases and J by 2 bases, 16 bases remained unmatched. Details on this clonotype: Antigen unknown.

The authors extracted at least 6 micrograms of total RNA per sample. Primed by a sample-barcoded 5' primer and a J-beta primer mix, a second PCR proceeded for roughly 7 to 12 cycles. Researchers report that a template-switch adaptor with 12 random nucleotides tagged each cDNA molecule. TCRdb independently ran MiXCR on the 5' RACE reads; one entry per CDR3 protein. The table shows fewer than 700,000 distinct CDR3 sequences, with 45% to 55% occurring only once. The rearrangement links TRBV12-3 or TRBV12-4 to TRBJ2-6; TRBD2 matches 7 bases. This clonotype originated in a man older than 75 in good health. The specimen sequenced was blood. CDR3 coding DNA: TGTGCCAGCAGCCTACCGGGAGGCCTCCCCTCAACTGGGGCCAACGTCCTGACTTTC. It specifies CASSLPGGLPSTGANVLTF.